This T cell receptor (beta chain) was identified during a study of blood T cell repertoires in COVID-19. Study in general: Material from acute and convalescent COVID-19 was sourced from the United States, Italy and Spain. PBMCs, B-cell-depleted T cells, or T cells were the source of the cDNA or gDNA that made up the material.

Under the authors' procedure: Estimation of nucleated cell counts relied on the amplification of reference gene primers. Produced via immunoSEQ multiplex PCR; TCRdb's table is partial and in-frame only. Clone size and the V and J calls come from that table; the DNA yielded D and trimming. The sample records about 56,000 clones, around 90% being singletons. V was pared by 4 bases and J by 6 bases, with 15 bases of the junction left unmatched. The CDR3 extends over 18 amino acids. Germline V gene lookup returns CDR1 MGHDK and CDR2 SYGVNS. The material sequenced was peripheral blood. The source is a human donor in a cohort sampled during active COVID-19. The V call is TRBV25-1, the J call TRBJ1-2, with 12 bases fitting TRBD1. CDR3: CASSAQRGQGAGVDGYTF. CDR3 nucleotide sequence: TGTGCCAGCAGTGCCCAAAGGGGACAGGGGGCAGGGGTAGATGGCTACACCTTC.